This T cell receptor beta chain stems from a study of T cell responses to AZD1222 COVID-19 vaccine (dated by TCRdb to the early 2020s). In terms of the full investigation: Because spike-specific TCR depth and breadth did not differ between the two schedules, AZD1222 recipients who got a second dose at roughly 4 weeks were pooled with those who got a second dose at roughly 12 weeks. A total of 230 to 250 trial participants underwent TCR sequencing, of whom roughly 210 had received two doses of AZD1222 and 26 had received two doses of the MenACWY control vaccine. Trial participants were enrolled into age subgroups of 18-55, 56-69 and 70-plus years, which contained around 150, 28 and 57 TCR-sequenced participants, respectively.

The CDR3 regions of human TCRbeta chains were subjected to immunosequencing. The authors processed their data as follows. TCRs in the repertoires were matched against a reference library of SARS-CoV-2-specific TCRs that had been generated with the MIRA antigen-specificity platform. Breadth meant the fraction of unique TCRs that were SARS-CoV-2-associated, whereas depth meant the fraction of total T cells that were SARS-CoV-2-associated. Each spike-specific TCR was assigned to its reactive spike region and to a CD4 or CD8 class using the MIRA data. Log10-transformed breadth and depth values were compared by one-way ANOVA with Sidak's multiple comparisons tests. Entries here come from immuneACCESS through TCRdb and include only in-frame sequences with V and J called. Some clones fail to appear in such tables; in the studies checked, an unresolved V gene covers under half of the shortfall, and the cause of the remainder is unknown. For V, J and clone size, that table is used; D and trimming come from the DNA. The sample table contains more than 110,000 clones; only one count was recorded for approximately 89% of them. The ten largest clones take up around 2.8% of the sample.

Points the paper makes about the study in general: Conclusions about previously exposed vaccinees are limited because only six or seven AZD1222 recipients were SARS-CoV-2 seropositive at baseline. Reportedly, close to half of the unique spike-specific TCRs recognized epitopes lying outside the regions that are mutated in the B.1.351 and B.1.1.7 variants. The whole spike protein was spanned by vaccine-associated CD4 TCRs, and dominant responses were seen in regions 160-218 and 743-854. In the small 56-69-year group, the increase in depth fell short of significance, most likely because of low power. Participants were mostly white British, with more females than males. The authors suggested clonal diversity may have been underestimated. No day 14 peak-response samples were available, so repertoires were characterized only after the peak T cell response. A significant rise in spike-specific TCR breadth and depth was observed after two AZD1222 doses relative to day 0 and relative to MenACWY recipients.

Read against the paper, the sample's time point label means: baseline before first vaccination. Samples from vaccinated people were obtained from the UK trials COV001 and COV002, which included a single-blind randomized controlled phase 2/3 trial of AZD1222 (ChAdOx1 nCoV-19) in healthy adults. For TCRbeta chain sequencing, PBMC samples from trial participants were taken at day 0 and at day 28 after the second dose. Concerning this clone: Its antigen remains undetermined. It has no much larger one-base neighbor in the sample; base qualities were not kept.

The CDR3 covers 14 residues, taking in both the cysteine and the phenylalanine. Just CDR3 DNA is preserved here, 42 bases in frame from base 1. V lost 4 bases and J lost 6 bases; the stretch between them is 16 bases long. The germline V gene (reference sequence) provides CDR1 LGHDT and CDR2 YNNKEL. The receptor was derived from an adult in good health. Rearrangement joined TRBV3-1 (or the pseudogene TRBV3-2) to TRBJ2-7; the D gene is unclear. The sample here was peripheral blood, taken on day 0 of AZD1222 vaccination. The encoded CDR3 is CASSLQGWRGEQYF. In nucleotide form, the sequence is TGTGCCAGCAGCCTCCAAGGGTGGAGAGGCGAGCAGTACTTC.